This T cell receptor beta chain was retrieved from a study of Ad26.COV2.S vaccination and SARS-CoV-2 variants. At the level of the study: Donor joined the COV1001 Ad26.COV2.S trial arm. General study results and limits: It was reported that spike-specific CD8+ and CD4+ T cell responses were substantially broad after vaccination. Placebo recipients trailed vaccine recipients in spike-specific TCR breadth.

Comments on this clone: Its antigen is not known.

Assay: immunoSEQ multiplex PCR; the TCRdb copy retains only in-frame clones and omits some. Found here are 300,000 to 400,000 clones, around 90% of them singletons; the top ten hold more than 3%. The CDR3 is 15 amino acids. CDR1 is MGHRA, CDR2 YSYEKL, per germline. V lost 5 bases and J lost 4, with 12 bases in between. Noted treatment: roughly 18 received Ad26.COV2.S at low or high dose, single or two shots; about 5 received placebo; per-sample allocation not given. At day 63 after the first vaccine or placebo injection, samples were drawn. This adult donor, from Boston, was 18-55 years old. The clonotype was recovered from a person between 18 and 65 years old who received the Ad26.COV2.S COVID-19 vaccine or a placebo. V and J are TRBV4-1 and TRBJ1-6, with a possible D match to TRBD1 (6 bases). The sequencing here drew on peripheral blood, taken in a trial of Ad26.COV2.S vaccine versus placebo. CDR3 DNA sequence: TGCGCCAGCAGCTCGCACAGGGAGTATAATTCACCCCTCCACTTT. Its translation is CASSSHREYNSPLHF.